The entry below gives a single T cell receptor (beta chain) sequence along with its context. Its specificity is not known. The sample is drawn from a study of OX40 agonist ivuxolimab in advanced cancers. About the study: Eligibility rules accepted prior anti-PD-1, anti-PD-L1 or anti-CTLA-4 therapy, and 30% to 40% had some. A partial response was reached by three patients: one with hepatocellular carcinoma and two with cutaneous melanoma. Study outcomes and limitations: Patients with a partial response at 0.1-3.0 mg/kg had among the lowest clonal expansion.

The protocol was immunoSEQ multiplex PCR, while the TCRdb copy is restricted to in-frame clones and leaves out a portion. The sample records tens of thousands of clones, about 88% being singletons. People who had autoimmune disease history or systemic immunosuppression were excluded. J was trimmed by 3 bases and V by 1 base; bases with no gene match: 9. The CDR3 is made up of 17 amino acids. The sequencing here drew on CD4+ or CD8+ T cells sorted from blood, taken in a trial of the OX40 agonist ivuxolimab. The genes are TRBV5-3 and TRBJ1-2, with TRBD1 matching over 10 bases. Being an ORF, TRBV5-3 has a function that is uncertain. This sequence was found in an adult with an advanced solid tumor such as melanoma, head and neck, liver or kidney cancer. CDR3 bases: TGTGCCAGAAGCTTGCCGTCGACAGGGGGCGCTTACTATGGCTACACCTTC. Amino acids: CARSLPSTGGAYYGYTF.